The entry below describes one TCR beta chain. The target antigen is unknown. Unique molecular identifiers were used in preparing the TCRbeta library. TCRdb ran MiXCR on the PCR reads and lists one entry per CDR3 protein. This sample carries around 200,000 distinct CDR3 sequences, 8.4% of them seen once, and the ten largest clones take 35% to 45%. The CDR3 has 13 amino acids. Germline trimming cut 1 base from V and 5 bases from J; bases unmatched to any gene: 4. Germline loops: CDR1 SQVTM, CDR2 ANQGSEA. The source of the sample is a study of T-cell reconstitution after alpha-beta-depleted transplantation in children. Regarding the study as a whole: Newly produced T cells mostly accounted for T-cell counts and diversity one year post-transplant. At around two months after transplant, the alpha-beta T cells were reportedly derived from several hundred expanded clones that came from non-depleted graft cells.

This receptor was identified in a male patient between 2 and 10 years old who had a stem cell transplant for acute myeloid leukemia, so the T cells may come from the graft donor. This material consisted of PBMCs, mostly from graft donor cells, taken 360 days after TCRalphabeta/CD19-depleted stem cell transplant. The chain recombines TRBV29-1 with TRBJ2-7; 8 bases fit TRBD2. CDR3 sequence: CSVEAGGLHEQYF. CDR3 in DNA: TGCAGCGTTGAAGCGGGAGGGCTGCACGAGCAGTACTTC.